This TCR beta chain comes out of a study of metastatic and nonmetastatic thyroid tumors. Overall study: The authors compared repertoires across blood and tumor or nodule tissue from malignant and benign thyroid patients.

TCRdb redid the clone calls on the PCR reads using MiXCR. Of about 40,000 clones listed, approximately 13% are singletons. Germline lookup yields CDR1 MNHNS and CDR2 SASEGT. The CDR3 contains 14 residues when both ends are counted. This clone was picked up many times. Its specificity is not known. This CDR3 fails to terminate in the conserved phenylalanine or tryptophan, so it likely reflects a read error. Because the CDR3's place on the DNA is in doubt, the DNA is left out and the CDR3 is given as listed by TCRdb. Study results and caveats: In blood and tumor, TCR beta diversity was reportedly significantly higher in malignant thyroid tumors than in benign nodules.

Until they underwent thyroid surgery, no patient had received any treatment. Specimen: blood. This receptor was taken from a female donor with papillary thyroid cancer or a benign thyroid nodule (not recorded which). Some clones in this sample may be carry-over from other donors' samples. The chain combines TRBV6-1 with TRBJ2-1; the listed D gene, TRBD2, was not tested against the DNA. The CDR3 loop is CASSENYGLLAGKV.